The rows below give T cell receptor beta chains drawn from one sample of a study of cytomegalovirus exposure and HLA in healthy donors. The assay was immunoSEQ multiplex PCR, and TCRdb's table has in-frame clones only and misses some. In the table there are approximately 260,000 clones, about 90% of which are singletons. The material sequenced was PBMCs. Every receptor here comes from a girl aged 2 to 9 in good health and CMV-seronegative. Each CDR3 is given with its conserved first and last residue. A D gene is named only where the DNA matches it firmly. The size entry is marked missing in some rows and otherwise reads once, few, many or a size class.

J: TRBJ1-2; size: -; V: TRBV6-1; D: -; CDR3: CASSAPTGGDGYTF; DNA: TGTGCCAGCAGTGCTCCAACGGGGGGAGATGGCTACACCTTC
J: TRBJ2-5; size: -; V: TRBV28; D: -; CDR3: CASSSPFSQGSAEETQYF; DNA: TGTGCCAGCAGTTCCCCATTCAGCCAGGGGTCTGCGGAGGAGACCCAGTACTTC
J: TRBJ1-1; size: few; V: TRBV5-6; D: -; CDR3: CASSHDSTEAFF; DNA: TGTGCCAGCAGCCACGATAGCACTGAAGCTTTCTTT
J: TRBJ2-6; size: -; V: TRBV7-3; D: TRBD1; CDR3: CASSLTGGVGANVLTF; DNA: TGTGCCAGCAGCCTTACAGGGGGCGTTGGGGCCAACGTCCTGACTTTC
J: TRBJ1-2; size: -; V: TRBV6-1; D: -; CDR3: CASSSNRANYGYTF; DNA: TGTGCCAGCAGTTCGAACAGGGCTAACTATGGCTACACCTTC
J: TRBJ2-2; size: -; V: TRBV5-6; D: TRBD2; CDR3: CASSLGTGTSNFGELFF; DNA: TGTGCCAGCAGCTTGGGAACCGGGACTAGTAATTTCGGGGAGCTGTTTTTT
J: TRBJ2-3; size: -; V: TRBV7-9; D: TRBD2; CDR3: CASSGLGWEGGTDTQYF; DNA: TGTGCCAGCAGCGGGTTAGGGTGGGAGGGCGGCACAGATACGCAGTATTTT
J: TRBJ1-3; size: -; V: TRBV30; D: -; CDR3: CALAVGNTIYF; DNA: TGTGCCCTCGCGGTGGGAAACACCATATATTTT
J: TRBJ1-1; size: few; V: TRBV10-3; D: TRBD1; CDR3: CAISGRQGAKAFF; DNA: TGTGCCATCAGTGGGCGACAGGGAGCTAAAGCTTTCTTT
J: TRBJ2-2; size: -; V: TRBV19; D: TRBD2; CDR3: CASSIVAGGTGELFF; DNA: TGTGCCAGTAGTATTGTGGCGGGAGGTACCGGGGAGCTGTTTTTT
J: TRBJ2-3; size: -; V: TRBV2; D: -; CDR3: CASNWGARGLKADTQYF; DNA: TGTGCCAGCAATTGGGGGGCAAGGGGGCTCAAGGCTGATACGCAGTATTTT
J: TRBJ1-1; size: few; V: TRBV11-2; D: -; CDR3: CASSLGPGLPPF; DNA: TGTGCCAGCAGCTTAGGTCCGGGACTCCCTCCGTTT
J: TRBJ2-7; size: -; V: TRBV11-3; D: -; CDR3: CASSYGGDYEQYF; DNA: TGTGCCAGCAGCTACGGCGGAGACTACGAGCAGTACTTC
J: TRBJ1-1; size: -; V: TRBV30; D: -; CDR3: CAYVFGKGMLNTEAFF; DNA: TGTGCCTATGTTTTTGGCAAGGGGATGCTGAACACTGAAGCTTTCTTT
J: TRBJ1-4; size: once; V: TRBV6-1; D: -; CDR3: CASSERATGSYEKLFF; DNA: TGTGCCAGCAGTGAAAGGGCAACAGGGAGTTATGAAAAACTGTTTTTT
J: TRBJ2-5; size: few; V: TRBV5-4; D: TRBD2; CDR3: CASSPVAGAGETQYF; DNA: TGTGCCAGCAGCCCTGTAGCGGGAGCGGGAGAGACCCAGTACTTC
J: TRBJ2-1; size: -; V: TRBV9; D: TRBD1; CDR3: CASSERQGVPLYNEQFF; DNA: TGTGCCAGCAGCGAGCGACAGGGGGTCCCGCTATACAATGAGCAGTTCTTC
J: TRBJ1-1; size: -; V: TRBV28; D: -; CDR3: CASSLEGRRNTEAFF; DNA: TGTGCCAGCAGCTTGGAGGGACGTAGGAACACTGAAGCTTTCTTT
J: TRBJ2-7; size: once; V: TRBV7-6; D: -; CDR3: CASSEAAGTPSYEQYF; DNA: TGTGCCAGCAGCGAAGCCGCCGGGACACCCTCCTACGAGCAGTACTTC